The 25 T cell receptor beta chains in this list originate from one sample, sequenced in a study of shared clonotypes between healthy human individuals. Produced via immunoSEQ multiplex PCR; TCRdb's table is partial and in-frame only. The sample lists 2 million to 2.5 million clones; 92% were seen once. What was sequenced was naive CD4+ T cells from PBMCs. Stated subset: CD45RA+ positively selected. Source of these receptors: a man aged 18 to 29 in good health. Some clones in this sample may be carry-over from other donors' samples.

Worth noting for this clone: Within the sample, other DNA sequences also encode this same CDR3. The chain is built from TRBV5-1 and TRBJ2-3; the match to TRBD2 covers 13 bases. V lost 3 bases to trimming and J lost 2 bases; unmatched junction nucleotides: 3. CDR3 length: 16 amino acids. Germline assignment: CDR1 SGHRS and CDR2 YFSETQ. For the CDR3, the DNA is TGCGCCAGCAGCTCGGGACTAGCGGGACCCACAGATACGCAGTATTTT. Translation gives CASSSGLAGPTDTQYF.

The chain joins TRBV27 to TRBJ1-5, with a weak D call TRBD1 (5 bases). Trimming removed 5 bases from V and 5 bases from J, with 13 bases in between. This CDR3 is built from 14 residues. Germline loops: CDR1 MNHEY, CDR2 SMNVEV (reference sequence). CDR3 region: CASSPTGRDQPQHF. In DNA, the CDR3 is TGTGCCAGCAGTCCGACGGGGCGGGATCAGCCCCAGCATTTT.

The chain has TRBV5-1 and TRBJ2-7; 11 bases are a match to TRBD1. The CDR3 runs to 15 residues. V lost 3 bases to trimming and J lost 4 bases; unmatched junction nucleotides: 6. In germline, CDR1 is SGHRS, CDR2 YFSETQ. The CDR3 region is CASSSPGTGGYEQYF. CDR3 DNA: TGCGCCAGCAGCTCCCCCGGGACAGGGGGTTACGAGCAGTACTTC.

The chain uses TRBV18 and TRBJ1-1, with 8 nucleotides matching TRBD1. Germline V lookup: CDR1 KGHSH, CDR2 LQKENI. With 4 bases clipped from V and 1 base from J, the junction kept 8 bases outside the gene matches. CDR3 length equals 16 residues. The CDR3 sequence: CASSLGQGGGNTEAFF. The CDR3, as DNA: TGTGCCAGCTCACTAGGACAGGGAGGGGGGAACACTGAAGCTTTCTTT.

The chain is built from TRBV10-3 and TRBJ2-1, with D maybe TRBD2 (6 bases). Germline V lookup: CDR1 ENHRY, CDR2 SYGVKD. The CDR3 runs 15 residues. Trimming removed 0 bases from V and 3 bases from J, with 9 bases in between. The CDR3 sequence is CAISESLGGYNEQFF. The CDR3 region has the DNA TGTGCCATCAGTGAGTCGCTGGGGGGCTACAATGAGCAGTTCTTC.

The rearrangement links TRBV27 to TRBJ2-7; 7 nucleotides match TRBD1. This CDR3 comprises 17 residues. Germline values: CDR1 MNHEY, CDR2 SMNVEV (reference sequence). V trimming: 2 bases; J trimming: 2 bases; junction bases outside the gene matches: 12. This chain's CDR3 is CASSLRDSTRSTYEQYF. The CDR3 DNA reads TGTGCCAGCAGTTTAAGGGACAGTACCCGAAGCACCTACGAGCAGTACTTC.

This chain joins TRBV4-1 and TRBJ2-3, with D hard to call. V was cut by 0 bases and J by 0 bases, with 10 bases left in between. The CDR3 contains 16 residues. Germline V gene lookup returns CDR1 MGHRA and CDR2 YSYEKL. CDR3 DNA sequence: TGCGCCAGCAGCCAAGATCGGGCGACTAGCACAGATACGCAGTATTTT. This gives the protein CASSQDRATSTDTQYF.

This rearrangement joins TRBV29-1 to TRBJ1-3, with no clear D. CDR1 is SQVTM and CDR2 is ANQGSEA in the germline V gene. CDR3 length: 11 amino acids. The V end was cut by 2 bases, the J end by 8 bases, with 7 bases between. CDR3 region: CSVESRDTIYF. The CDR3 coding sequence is TGCAGCGTTGAATCTCGGGACACCATATATTTT.

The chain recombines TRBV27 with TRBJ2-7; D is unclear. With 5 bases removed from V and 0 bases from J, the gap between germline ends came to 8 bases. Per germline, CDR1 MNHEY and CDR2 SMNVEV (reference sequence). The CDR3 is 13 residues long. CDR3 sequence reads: CASSPTHSYEQYF. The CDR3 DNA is TGTGCCAGCAGTCCGACTCACTCCTACGAGCAGTACTTC.

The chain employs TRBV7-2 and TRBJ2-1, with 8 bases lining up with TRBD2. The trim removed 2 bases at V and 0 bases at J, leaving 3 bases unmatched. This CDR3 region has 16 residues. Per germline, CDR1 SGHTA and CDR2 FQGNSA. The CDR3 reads CASSLLAGVSYNEQFF. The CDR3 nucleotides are TGTGCCAGCAGCTTACTAGCGGGCGTCTCCTACAATGAGCAGTTCTTC.

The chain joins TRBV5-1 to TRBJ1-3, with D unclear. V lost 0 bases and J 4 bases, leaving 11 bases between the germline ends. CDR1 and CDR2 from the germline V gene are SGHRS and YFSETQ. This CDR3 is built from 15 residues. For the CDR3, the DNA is TGCGCCAGCAGCTTGGCCGGAGCGGCAGGAAACACCATATATTTT. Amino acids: CASSLAGAAGNTIYF.

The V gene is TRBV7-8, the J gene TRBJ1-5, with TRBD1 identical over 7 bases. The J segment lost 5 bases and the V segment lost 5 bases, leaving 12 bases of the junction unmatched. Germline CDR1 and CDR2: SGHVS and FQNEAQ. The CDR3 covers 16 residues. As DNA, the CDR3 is TGTGCCAGCAGCCCAAGACAGGGAGCGGGCGATCAGCCCCAGCATTTT. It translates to CASSPRQGAGDQPQHF. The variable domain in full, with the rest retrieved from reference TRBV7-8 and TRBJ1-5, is GAGVSQSPRYKVAKRGQDVALRCDPISGHVSLFWYQQALGQGPEFLTYFQNEAQLDKSGLPSDRFFAERPEGSVSTLKIQRTQQEDSAVYLCASSPRQGAGDQPQHFGDGTRLSIL.

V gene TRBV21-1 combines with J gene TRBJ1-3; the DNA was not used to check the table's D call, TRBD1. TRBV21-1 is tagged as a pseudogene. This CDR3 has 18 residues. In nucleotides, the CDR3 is TGTGCCAGCAGCAAAGGGGGTGGGCAGGGGGCGAGAAGAAACACCATATATTTT. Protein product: CASSKGGGQGARRNTIYF.

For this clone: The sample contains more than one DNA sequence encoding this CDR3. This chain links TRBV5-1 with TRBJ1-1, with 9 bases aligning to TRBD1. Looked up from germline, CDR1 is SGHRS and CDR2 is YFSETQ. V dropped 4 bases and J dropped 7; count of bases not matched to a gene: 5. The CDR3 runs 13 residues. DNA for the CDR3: TGCGCCAGCAGCCCACAGGGGGCCGGTGAAGCTTTCTTT. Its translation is CASSPQGAGEAFF.

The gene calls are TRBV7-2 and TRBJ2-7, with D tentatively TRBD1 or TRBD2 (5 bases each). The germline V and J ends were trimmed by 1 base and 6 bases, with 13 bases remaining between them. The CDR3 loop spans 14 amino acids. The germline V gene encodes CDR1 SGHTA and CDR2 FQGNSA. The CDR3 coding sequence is TGTGCCAGCAGCTTAGAAACGCCGAGGGGCGAGCAGTACTTC. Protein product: CASSLETPRGEQYF.

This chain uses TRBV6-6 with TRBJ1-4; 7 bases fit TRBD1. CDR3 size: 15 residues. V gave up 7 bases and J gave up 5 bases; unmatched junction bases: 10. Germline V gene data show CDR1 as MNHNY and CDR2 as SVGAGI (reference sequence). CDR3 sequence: CASTPRGTVNEKLFF. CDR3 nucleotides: TGTGCCAGCACCCCGCGGGGGACAGTAAATGAAAAACTGTTTTTT.

In DNA form, the CDR3 reads TGCGCCAGCAGCTTGTATCCCGGGGAGCTGTTTTTT. Translation gives CASSLYPGELFF. This sequence joins TRBV5-1 and TRBJ2-2, with D unclear. Germline V gene data show CDR1 as SGHRS and CDR2 as YFSETQ. Trimming took off 1 base at V and 6 bases at J, with 4 bases between the two ends. This CDR3 is built from 12 residues.

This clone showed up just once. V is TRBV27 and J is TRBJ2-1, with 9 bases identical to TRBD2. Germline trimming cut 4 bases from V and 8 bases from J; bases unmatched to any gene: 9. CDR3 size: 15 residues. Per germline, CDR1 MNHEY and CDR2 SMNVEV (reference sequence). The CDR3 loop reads CASSSGGLAQDEQFF. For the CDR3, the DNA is TGTGCCAGCAGTTCTGGCGGACTAGCGCAAGATGAGCAGTTCTTC.

In DNA, the CDR3 is TGTGCCAGCAGGGTCGGTTCAGCGGGGATGCTTCGGGAGCAGTACTTC. Its protein product is CASRVGSAGMLREQYF. V and J are TRBV28 and TRBJ2-7; 7 positions agree with TRBD2. Germline loops: CDR1 MDHEN, CDR2 SYDVKM. CDR3 length equals 16 residues. V trimming: 6 bases; J trimming: 7 bases; junction bases outside the gene matches: 18.

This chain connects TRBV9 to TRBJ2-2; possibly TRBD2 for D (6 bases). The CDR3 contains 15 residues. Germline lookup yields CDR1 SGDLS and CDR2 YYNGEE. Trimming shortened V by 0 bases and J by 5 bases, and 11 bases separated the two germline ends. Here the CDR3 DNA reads TGTGCCAGCAGCGTAGAAGCGGGCGGGACCGGGGAGCTGTTTTTT. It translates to CASSVEAGGTGELFF. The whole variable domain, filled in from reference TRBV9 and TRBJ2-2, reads DSGVTQTPKHLITATGQRVTLRCSPRSGDLSVYWYQQSLDQGLQFLIQYYNGEERAKGNILERFSAQQFPDLHSELNLSSLELGDSALYFCASSVEAGGTGELFFGEGSRLTVL.

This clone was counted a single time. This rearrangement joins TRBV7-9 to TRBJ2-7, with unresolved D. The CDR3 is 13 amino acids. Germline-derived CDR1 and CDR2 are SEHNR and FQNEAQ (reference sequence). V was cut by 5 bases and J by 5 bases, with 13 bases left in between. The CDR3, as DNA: TGTGCCAGCAGCGCCCCCCCGGGTGACGAGCAGTACTTC. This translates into CASSAPPGDEQYF.

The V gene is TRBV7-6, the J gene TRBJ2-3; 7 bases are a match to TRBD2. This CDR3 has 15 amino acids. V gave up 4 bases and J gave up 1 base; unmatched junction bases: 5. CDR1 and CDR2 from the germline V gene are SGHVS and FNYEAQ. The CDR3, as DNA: TGTGCCAGCAGCTGGAGCGGGACCGGCACAGATACGCAGTATTTT. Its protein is CASSWSGTGTDTQYF.

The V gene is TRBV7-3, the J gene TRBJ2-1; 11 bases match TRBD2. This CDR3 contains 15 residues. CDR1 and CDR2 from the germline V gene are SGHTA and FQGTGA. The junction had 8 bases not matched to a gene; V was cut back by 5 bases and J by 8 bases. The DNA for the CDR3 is TGTGCCAGCAGCCCAACTAGCGGGAGCCGGTATGAGCAGTTCTTC. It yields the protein CASSPTSGSRYEQFF.

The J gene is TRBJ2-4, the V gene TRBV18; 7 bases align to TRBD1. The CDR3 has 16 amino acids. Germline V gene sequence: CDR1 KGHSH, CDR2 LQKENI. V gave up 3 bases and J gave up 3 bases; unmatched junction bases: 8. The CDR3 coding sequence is TGTGCCAGCTCACCTCCGGGACAGACTCTCAAAAACATTCAGTACTTC. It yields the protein CASSPPGQTLKNIQYF.

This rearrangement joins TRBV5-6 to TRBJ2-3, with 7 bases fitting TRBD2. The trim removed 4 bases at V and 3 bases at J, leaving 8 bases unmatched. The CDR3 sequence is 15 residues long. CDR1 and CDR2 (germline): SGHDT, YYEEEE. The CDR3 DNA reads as TGTGCCAGCAGCCGGGTGGGGGGGACGACAGATACGCAGTATTTT. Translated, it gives CASSRVGGTTDTQYF.